These T cell receptor beta chains were read from a single sample in a study of OX40 agonist ivuxolimab in advanced cancers. Repertoires were generated with immunoSEQ multiplex PCR, while TCRdb's copy carries only in-frame clones and drops some. This sample carries 80,000 to 130,000 clones, about nine tenths of them seen once, and the ten largest clones take approximately 0.34%. Here the sequenced sample was CD4+ or CD8+ T cells sorted from blood, taken in a trial of the OX40 agonist ivuxolimab. Every receptor here comes from an adult with an advanced solid tumor such as melanoma, head and neck, liver or kidney cancer. Each CDR3 is given with its conserved first and last residue. The order of the fields is V gene, J gene, D gene, clone size, CDR3 DNA, CDR3 protein. The D gene is left open where the match is weak. Where a row states a size, it is once, few, many or the class of an expanded clone; other rows omit it.

TRBV11-2	TRBJ2-1	-	-	TGTGCCAGCAGCTTAGTGGCGACTTCCAATGAGCAGTTCTTC	CASSLVATSNEQFF
TRBV27	TRBJ2-3	-	-	TGTGCCAGCAGTTTATGGGCGGCCCGGGGGACTCGACATACGCAGTATTTT	CASSLWAARGTRHTQYF
TRBV6-5	TRBJ1-3	TRBD1	-	TGTGCCAGCAGTTCGGGACAGGGCCTAGGAAACACCATATATTTT	CASSSGQGLGNTIYF
TRBV20-1	TRBJ2-5	-	-	TGCAGTGCCACCCCCGAGACCCAGTACTTC	CSATPETQYF
TRBV27	TRBJ2-7	-	-	TGTGCCAGCAGTCCATCCCGACAGTCCTACGAGCAGTACTTC	CASSPSRQSYEQYF
TRBV19	TRBJ2-1	-	-	TGTGCCAGTAGCACTCTAAGGACAGACAACAATGAGCAGTTCTTC	CASSTLRTDNNEQFF
TRBV7-2	TRBJ2-1	TRBD2	-	TGTGCCAGCAGCTTAGTAAGCGGGAAGTTCAATGAGCAGTTCTTC	CASSLVSGKFNEQFF
TRBV7-2	TRBJ2-2	-	-	TGTGCCAGCAGCGTGGGACCCACGAACACCGGGGAGCTGTTTTTT	CASSVGPTNTGELFF
TRBV5-1	TRBJ2-7	TRBD1	-	TGCGCCAGCAGCTTCGGACAGGGTGAGCGCGAGCAGTACTTC	CASSFGQGEREQYF
TRBV5-1	TRBJ2-7	TRBD1	-	TGCGCCAGCAGCTTGAGACAGGGTCCCAACGAGCAGTACTTC	CASSLRQGPNEQYF
TRBV19	TRBJ1-5	-	-	TGTGCCAGTAGTATAGGGGGGGGGATTGGCCAGCCCCAGCATTTT	CASSIGGGIGQPQHF
TRBV11-2	TRBJ2-7	-	-	TGTGCCGGCAGCTTAGCCTCGGTTGCAGGCCCCTACGAGCAGTACTTC	CAGSLASVAGPYEQYF
TRBV19	TRBJ2-7	-	-	TGTGCCAGTAGTAGGTCGGTCAGTTACGAGCAGTACTTC	CASSRSVSYEQYF
TRBV7-6	TRBJ2-3	-	-	TGTGCCAGCAGCGGGCACTTAGGATTCACAGATACGCAGTATTTT	CASSGHLGFTDTQYF
TRBV19	TRBJ1-1	TRBD1	-	TGTGCCAGTAGTCTGGGGGGACAGGGGTTCACTGAAGCTTTCTTT	CASSLGGQGFTEAFF
TRBV11-2	TRBJ2-1	TRBD1	-	TGTGCCAGCAGCTTAGATCTAGCCAGGGGGCGCGGAAATGAGCAGTTCTTC	CASSLDLARGRGNEQFF
TRBV7-9	TRBJ2-5	-	-	TGTGCCAGCAGCGTCCGGAGGGGGTACCAAGAGACCCAGTACTTC	CASSVRRGYQETQYF
TRBV11-2	TRBJ2-7	TRBD2	-	TGTGCCAGCAGCTTAGGGCCTAGCGGGCATCGGCAAGAGCAGTACTTC	CASSLGPSGHRQEQYF
TRBV5-1	TRBJ2-7	TRBD1	-	TGCGCCAGCAGCTTGCCCGGGACAGGGCCCCACGAGCAGTACTTC	CASSLPGTGPHEQYF
TRBV27	TRBJ2-3	TRBD1	-	TGTGCCAGCAGTTTAGGAGGAGAGGGGGCGCAGGCTACGCAGTATTTT	CASSLGGEGAQATQYF
TRBV19	TRBJ1-2	-	-	TGTGCCAGTAGTGACTCCCCGGGCCGCGGAACCTATGGCTACACCTTC	CASSDSPGRGTYGYTF
TRBV7-2	TRBJ2-7	-	-	TGTGCCAGCAGCCTTACCCCTTCAGGAGCCTACGAGCAGTACTTC	CASSLTPSGAYEQYF
TRBV9	TRBJ2-1	TRBD1	-	TGTGCCAGCAGCACCCGGGACAGGGACCGTTACAATGAGCAGTTCTTC	CASSTRDRDRYNEQFF
TRBV5-1	TRBJ2-1	-	-	TGCGCCAGCAGCTTACAAAGCTCCTACAATGAGCAGTTCTTC	CASSLQSSYNEQFF
TRBV7-2	TRBJ2-7	-	once	TGTGCCAGCAGTCAAGTCACTTACGAGCAGTACTTC	CASSQVTYEQYF
TRBV29-1	TRBJ2-1	-	-	TGCAGCGTTACGGGGATGACGCAGTTCTTC	CSVTGMTQFF
TRBV4-2	TRBJ2-7	TRBD2	-	TGTGCCAGCAGCCCGCGGGTAGCGGGAGGCTCCTACGAGCAGTACTTC	CASSPRVAGGSYEQYF
TRBV5-4	TRBJ2-1	TRBD2	-	TGTGCCAGCAGCGTAGGGGGACTAGCGGGAGTTACTGAGCAGTTCTTC	CASSVGGLAGVTEQFF
TRBV11-3	TRBJ2-1	-	-	TGTGCCAGCAGCTTATCAGGGGTCGGCTACAATGAGCAGTTCTTC	CASSLSGVGYNEQFF
TRBV27	TRBJ2-7	TRBD1	-	TGTGCCAGCAGGGGACAGGGGGCCGAGCAGTACTTC	CASRGQGAEQYF
TRBV5-1	TRBJ2-7	-	-	TGCGCCAGCAGCTTGGAGAGGGGCGAGCAGTACTTC	CASSLERGEQYF
TRBV13	TRBJ2-1	-	-	TGTGCCAGCAGCTTCGACTTCAACTCCTACAATGAGCAGTTCTTC	CASSFDFNSYNEQFF
TRBV19	TRBJ2-1	-	-	TGTGCCAGTAGGACTACCGGGACAAATAGCTACAATGAGCAGTTCTTC	CASRTTGTNSYNEQFF